This T cell receptor beta chain was recovered during a study of PD-L1 blockade in urothelial cancer. The assay was immunoSEQ multiplex PCR, and TCRdb's table has in-frame clones only and misses some. This repertoire shows some 90,000 clones, more than 80% found once; its top ten account for around 1%. Sample time point: pretreatment peripheral blood. The sequence was obtained from a woman of 80 years or more with urothelial cancer. This sample comprised PBMCs, obtained around atezolizumab (anti-PD-L1) treatment.

CDR3 nucleotides: TGTGCCAGCAGCCCCGACAGGGGGTCCTACAATGAGCAGTTCTTC. This sequence encodes CASSPDRGSYNEQFF. The chain has TRBV7-9 and TRBJ2-1, with 9 bases fitting TRBD1. CDR3 size: 15 residues. J gave up 1 base and V 5 bases, and 3 bases lay outside the gene matches. Germline CDR1 is SEHNR and CDR2 is FQNEAQ (reference sequence).